This entry describes one T cell receptor beta chain. This specimen belongs to a study of cytomegalovirus exposure and HLA in healthy donors. PCR primers comprised 60 Vbeta and 13 Jbeta primers. Using immunoSEQ multiplex PCR, the repertoire was profiled, and TCRdb retains in-frame clones only, with some absent. The sample has 130,000 to 150,000 clones; 80% are singletons. This CDR3 region has 20 residues. V was clipped by 0 bases and J by 2 bases; unmatched bases: 13. Germline V gives CDR1 LGHNA, CDR2 YSLEER. The chain couples TRBV4-3 to TRBJ2-3; 11 nucleotides match TRBD2. The specimen was PBMCs. This clonotype originated in a male donor in good health and CMV-seronegative. The CDR3 sequence is CASSQELLLAGATITDTQYF. DNA for the CDR3: TGCGCCAGCAGCCAAGAATTGTTACTAGCGGGGGCCACTATCACAGATACGCAGTATTTT.